The 4 T cell receptor beta chains reported below all come from one sample, sequenced in a study of blood T cell repertoires in COVID-19. Measured with immunoSEQ multiplex PCR; TCRdb has only the in-frame clones, and not every one. The table lists under 130,000 clones, 80% to 90% of them singletons. Sequenced input: peripheral blood. All receptors come from a woman in her 70s with acute or convalescent COVID-19.

This chain joins TRBV29-1 and TRBJ1-2; no clear D. CDR3 length: 13 amino acids. Germline CDR1 SQVTM, CDR2 ANQGSEA. The V end lost 6 bases, the J end lost 3 bases, and 14 bases lay between the germline ends. This CDR3 is CSVHGEGDYGYTF. CDR3 nucleotides: TGCAGCGTGCACGGGGAGGGAGACTATGGCTACACCTTC. The full variable domain, its missing parts supplied by reference TRBV29-1 and TRBJ1-2, is SAVISQKPSRDICQRGTSLTIQCQVDSQVTMMFWYRQQPGQSLTLIATANQGSEATYESGFVIDKFPISRPNLTFSTLTVSNMSPEDSSIYLCSVHGEGDYGYTFGSGTRLTVV.

The rearrangement joins TRBV30 to TRBJ2-7; D possibly corresponds to TRBD2 (6 bases). Trimming stripped 0 bases from V and 4 bases from J, with 16 bases between. The germline V gene encodes CDR1 GTSNPN and CDR2 SVGIG (reference sequence). CDR3 length equals 15 residues. CDR3 sequence: CAWSVRGRGKYEQYF. The CDR3 DNA reads as TGTGCCTGGAGTGTACGGGGCCGGGGGAAGTACGAGCAGTACTTC.

The chain joins TRBV9 to TRBJ2-5, with D perhaps matching TRBD2 (6 bases). The CDR3 length is 13 residues. With 0 bases removed from V and 5 bases from J, the gap between germline ends came to 8 bases. Germline CDR1 is SGDLS and CDR2 is YYNGEE. This CDR3 is CASSVDLAETQYF. As DNA, the CDR3 is TGTGCCAGCAGCGTAGATCTAGCGGAGACCCAGTACTTC.

The chain recombines TRBV19 with TRBJ1-5; TRBD1 might be the D (5 bases). Germline CDR1 LNHDA, CDR2 SQIVND (reference sequence). This CDR3 has 14 amino acids. V gave up 8 bases and J gave up 5 bases, with 16 bases separating them. The CDR3 loop reads CASGRGRVDQPQHF. The CDR3 DNA sequence: TGTGCCAGTGGGCGGGGGAGGGTCGATCAGCCCCAGCATTTT. Drawing the rest from reference TRBV19 and TRBJ1-5, the complete variable domain is DGGITQSPKYLFRKEGQNVTLSCEQNLNHDAMYWYRQDPGQGLRLIYYSQIVNDFQKGDIAEGYSVSREKKESFPLTVTSAQKNPTAFYLCASGRGRVDQPQHFGDGTRLSIL.